This is a list of T cell receptor beta chains from one sample in a study of blood T cell repertoires in COVID-19. Measured with immunoSEQ multiplex PCR; TCRdb has only the in-frame clones, and not every one. Seen here are about 150,000 clones, about 80% observed once, and the top ten hold 9.5% to 13%. The sequenced material came from peripheral blood. The receptors were sampled from a woman aged 60-75 years with COVID-19, enrolled during active disease. Both conserved end residues are part of each CDR3. The D gene is left open where the match is weak. Only some rows state a clone size, as once, few, many or a class for expanded clones.

j_call: TRBJ2-5
d_call: -
v_call: TRBV7-9
clone_size: -
cdr3_nt: TGTGCCAGCAGCTTAGACGCGCAGGGTGGGGAGACCCAGTACTTC
cdr3_aa: CASSLDAQGGETQYF

j_call: TRBJ1-5
d_call: -
v_call: TRBV2
clone_size: -
cdr3_nt: TGTGCCAGCAGTGGTAACGGGGGGCAACAGCCCCAGCATTTT
cdr3_aa: CASSGNGGQQPQHF

j_call: TRBJ2-2
d_call: -
v_call: TRBV24-1
clone_size: -
cdr3_nt: TGTGCCACCAGTGATACGCGCGTCCGGGACAAGTACACCGGGGAGCTGTTTTTT
cdr3_aa: CATSDTRVRDKYTGELFF

j_call: TRBJ2-5
d_call: TRBD2
v_call: TRBV5-1
clone_size: -
cdr3_nt: TGCGCCAGCAGCTCCCCGGGGCTAGCGGGGGGCCAAGAGACCCAGTACTTC
cdr3_aa: CASSSPGLAGGQETQYF

j_call: TRBJ1-3
d_call: -
v_call: TRBV2
clone_size: -
cdr3_nt: TGTGCCAACACCCGCGGGGGGATATCTGGAAACACCATATATTTT
cdr3_aa: CANTRGGISGNTIYF

j_call: TRBJ1-4
d_call: -
v_call: TRBV18
clone_size: -
cdr3_nt: TGTGCCAGCTCACCTTCCCAGGGGTGGGGTGAAAAACTGTTTTTT
cdr3_aa: CASSPSQGWGEKLFF

j_call: TRBJ2-3
d_call: -
v_call: TRBV4-2
clone_size: once
cdr3_nt: TGTGCCAGCAGCCAAGAGTACAACACAGATACGCAGTATTTT
cdr3_aa: CASSQEYNTDTQYF

j_call: TRBJ1-2
d_call: TRBD1
v_call: TRBV6-2/TRBV6-3
clone_size: -
cdr3_nt: TGTGCCAGCAGTTCCTTTACAGGGGACTATGGCTACACCTTC
cdr3_aa: CASSSFTGDYGYTF

j_call: TRBJ1-3
d_call: -
v_call: TRBV6-5
clone_size: -
cdr3_nt: TGTGCCAGCAGATTCGGGGGTGGAAACACCATATATTTT
cdr3_aa: CASRFGGGNTIYF

j_call: TRBJ1-1
d_call: -
v_call: TRBV5-1
clone_size: -
cdr3_nt: TGCGCCAGCAGACCTGCTGGGGGGAGGGGAATTGAAGCTTTCTTT
cdr3_aa: CASRPAGGRGIEAFF

j_call: TRBJ1-5
d_call: -
v_call: TRBV18
clone_size: -
cdr3_nt: TGTGCCAGCTCACCACCGACAGACAATCAGCCCCAGCATTTT
cdr3_aa: CASSPPTDNQPQHF

j_call: TRBJ2-7
d_call: -
v_call: TRBV7-8
clone_size: -
cdr3_nt: TGTGCCAGCAGCTTAGACAGGGCCAAAGGCGGCGAGCAGTACTTC
cdr3_aa: CASSLDRAKGGEQYF

j_call: TRBJ1-5
d_call: -
v_call: TRBV7-6
clone_size: -
cdr3_nt: TGTGCCAGCAGCCCAGGAGGGTATAGCAATCAGCCCCAGCATTTT
cdr3_aa: CASSPGGYSNQPQHF

j_call: TRBJ1-1
d_call: -
v_call: TRBV3-1/TRBV3-2
clone_size: -
cdr3_nt: TGTGCCAGCTCCTACAGGGAGGGCACTGAAGCTTTCTTT
cdr3_aa: CASSYREGTEAFF

j_call: TRBJ1-5
d_call: TRBD1
v_call: TRBV13
clone_size: -
cdr3_nt: TGTGCCAGCAGTCTCGGACAGGGCGGTCAGCCCCAGCATTTT
cdr3_aa: CASSLGQGGQPQHF

j_call: TRBJ1-5
d_call: -
v_call: TRBV27
clone_size: -
cdr3_nt: TGTGCCAGCAGTTTATTGGCAGGCAATCAGCCCCAGCATTTT
cdr3_aa: CASSLLAGNQPQHF

j_call: TRBJ1-2
d_call: -
v_call: TRBV4-1
clone_size: -
cdr3_nt: TGCGCCAGCAGCCAGCTACTTCGTTCGGGCTATGGCTACACCTTC
cdr3_aa: CASSQLLRSGYGYTF

j_call: TRBJ1-5
d_call: -
v_call: TRBV4-2
clone_size: once
cdr3_nt: TGTGCCAGCAGCCAAGGGCAGGAGGCGCCCCAGCATTTT
cdr3_aa: CASSQGQEAPQHF

j_call: TRBJ1-4
d_call: -
v_call: TRBV5-1
clone_size: -
cdr3_nt: TGCGCCAGCAGCTTGCTGGGGAGGGGTTCTAATGAAAAACTGTTTTTT
cdr3_aa: CASSLLGRGSNEKLFF

j_call: TRBJ2-1
d_call: -
v_call: TRBV7-9
clone_size: -
cdr3_nt: TGTGCCAGCAGCTCCGGACAGGGAGGGGACTACAATGAGCAGTTCTTC
cdr3_aa: CASSSGQGGDYNEQFF

j_call: TRBJ2-2
d_call: TRBD1
v_call: TRBV2
clone_size: -
cdr3_nt: TGTGCCAGCAGTTCGCGGACAGGGACCGGGGAGCTGTTTTTT
cdr3_aa: CASSSRTGTGELFF

j_call: TRBJ2-5
d_call: -
v_call: TRBV7-9
clone_size: -
cdr3_nt: TGTGCCCTTGGGGGGGACAGGACCGGTGAGACCCAGTACTTC
cdr3_aa: CALGGDRTGETQYF

j_call: TRBJ1-5
d_call: -
v_call: TRBV5-5
clone_size: -
cdr3_nt: TGTGCCAGCAGCTTGAGTGGGTCAGGTCAGCCCCAGCATTTT
cdr3_aa: CASSLSGSGQPQHF

j_call: TRBJ1-1
d_call: -
v_call: TRBV14
clone_size: -
cdr3_nt: TGTGCCAGCAGCCAAGATTTAGGGGGGGTTGAAGCTTTCTTT
cdr3_aa: CASSQDLGGVEAFF

j_call: TRBJ1-1
d_call: TRBD1
v_call: TRBV14
clone_size: -
cdr3_nt: TGTGCCAGCAGCTATCGGACAGGGGCCCTGAACACTGAAGCTTTCTTT
cdr3_aa: CASSYRTGALNTEAFF

j_call: TRBJ1-4
d_call: -
v_call: TRBV6-5
clone_size: -
cdr3_nt: TGTGCCAGCAGTCTAGGGTGGCGGGATGAAAAACTGTTTTTT
cdr3_aa: CASSLGWRDEKLFF

j_call: TRBJ2-3
d_call: TRBD2
v_call: TRBV6-5
clone_size: -
cdr3_nt: TGTGCCAGCAGGGGTAGCGGGAGCACAGATACGCAGTATTTT
cdr3_aa: CASRGSGSTDTQYF

j_call: TRBJ1-1
d_call: -
v_call: TRBV3-1/TRBV3-2
clone_size: -
cdr3_nt: TGTGCCAGCAGCCAAGGCGGGGCGCGGACTGAAGCTTTCTTT
cdr3_aa: CASSQGGARTEAFF

j_call: TRBJ1-6
d_call: -
v_call: TRBV4-1
clone_size: few
cdr3_nt: TGCGCCAGCAGCCAATACAGCTATTCACCCCTCCACTTT
cdr3_aa: CASSQYSYSPLHF

j_call: TRBJ2-7
d_call: -
v_call: TRBV6-1
clone_size: -
cdr3_nt: TGTGCCAGCAGTGAGAGACAAGCCTACGAGCAGTACTTC
cdr3_aa: CASSERQAYEQYF

j_call: TRBJ2-1
d_call: -
v_call: TRBV7-7
clone_size: -
cdr3_nt: TGTGCTAGCAGCTTAGCGTCGACCCCGGGCTACAATGAGCAGTTCTTC
cdr3_aa: CASSLASTPGYNEQFF

j_call: TRBJ2-3
d_call: TRBD2
v_call: TRBV9
clone_size: -
cdr3_nt: TGTGCCAGCAGCGTAAGCAGCGGGGGGGCGGAAGATACGCAGTATTTT
cdr3_aa: CASSVSSGGAEDTQYF

j_call: TRBJ1-3
d_call: -
v_call: TRBV12-5
clone_size: -
cdr3_nt: TGTGCTAGTGGTTTTCTTGGAAACACCATATATTTT
cdr3_aa: CASGFLGNTIYF

j_call: TRBJ1-4
d_call: TRBD1
v_call: TRBV12-3/TRBV12-4
clone_size: -
cdr3_nt: TGTGCCAGCGCGTCGGGACAGCGGCTGTTTTTT
cdr3_aa: CASASGQRLFF

j_call: TRBJ2-7
d_call: TRBD1
v_call: TRBV11-3
clone_size: -
cdr3_nt: TGTGCCAGCAGCTCACACGGGACAGAGAACACCTACGAGCAGTACTTC
cdr3_aa: CASSSHGTENTYEQYF

j_call: TRBJ1-1
d_call: TRBD1
v_call: TRBV27
clone_size: -
cdr3_nt: TGTGCCAGCAGTTCCCCGGGACAGGGGCGCACTGAAGCTTTCTTT
cdr3_aa: CASSSPGQGRTEAFF

j_call: TRBJ1-2
d_call: -
v_call: TRBV4-1
clone_size: -
cdr3_nt: TGCGCCAGCAGCCAAGATTCTCGGGGAGGCCCGAATTATGGCTACACCTTC
cdr3_aa: CASSQDSRGGPNYGYTF

j_call: TRBJ1-1
d_call: TRBD1
v_call: TRBV7-2
clone_size: -
cdr3_nt: TGTGCCAGCAGCTTAGGCAGGGGGAATGAAGCTTTCTTT
cdr3_aa: CASSLGRGNEAFF

j_call: TRBJ1-4
d_call: TRBD1
v_call: TRBV7-4
clone_size: -
cdr3_nt: TGTGCCAGCAGCTTAGGGCGACAGGGGCGCGGGGGAAATGAAAAACTGTTTTTT
cdr3_aa: CASSLGRQGRGGNEKLFF

j_call: TRBJ1-1
d_call: TRBD1
v_call: TRBV6-5
clone_size: -
cdr3_nt: TGTGCCAGCACTCAACAGGGGAACATGAACACTGAAGCTTTCTTT
cdr3_aa: CASTQQGNMNTEAFF

j_call: TRBJ1-2
d_call: -
v_call: TRBV24-1
clone_size: -
cdr3_nt: TGTGCCACCAGTGAGGCGGAATATGGCTACACCTTC
cdr3_aa: CATSEAEYGYTF

j_call: TRBJ1-2
d_call: TRBD1
v_call: TRBV9
clone_size: -
cdr3_nt: TGTGCCAGCAGCGTTCGGACAGGGGGTAATGGCTACACCTTC
cdr3_aa: CASSVRTGGNGYTF